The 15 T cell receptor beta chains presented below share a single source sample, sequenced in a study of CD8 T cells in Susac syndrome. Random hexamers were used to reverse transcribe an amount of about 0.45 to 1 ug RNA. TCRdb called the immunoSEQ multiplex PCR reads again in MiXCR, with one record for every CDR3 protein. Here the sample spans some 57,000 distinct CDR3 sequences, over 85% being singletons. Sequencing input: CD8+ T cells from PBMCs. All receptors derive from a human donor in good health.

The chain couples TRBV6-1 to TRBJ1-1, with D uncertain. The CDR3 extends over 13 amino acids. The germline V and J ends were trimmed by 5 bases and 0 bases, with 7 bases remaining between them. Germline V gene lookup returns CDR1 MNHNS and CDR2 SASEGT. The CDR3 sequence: CASSWEMNTEAFF. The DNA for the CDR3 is TGTGCCAGCAGTTGGGAGATGAACACTGAAGCTTTCTTT.

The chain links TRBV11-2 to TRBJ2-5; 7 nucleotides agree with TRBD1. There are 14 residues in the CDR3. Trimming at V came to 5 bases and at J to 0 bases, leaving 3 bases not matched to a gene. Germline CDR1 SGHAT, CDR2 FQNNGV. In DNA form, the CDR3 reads TGTGCCAGCAGCCCGGGACAGAACCAAGAGACCCAGTACTTC. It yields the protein CASSPGQNQETQYF.

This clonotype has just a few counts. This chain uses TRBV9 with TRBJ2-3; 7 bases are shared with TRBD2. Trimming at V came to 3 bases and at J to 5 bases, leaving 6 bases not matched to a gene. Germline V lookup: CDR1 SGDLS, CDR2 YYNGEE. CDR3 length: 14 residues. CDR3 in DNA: TGTGCCAGCAGCGCCAGTTCGGGAGGAGATACGCAGTATTTT. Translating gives CASSASSGGDTQYF.

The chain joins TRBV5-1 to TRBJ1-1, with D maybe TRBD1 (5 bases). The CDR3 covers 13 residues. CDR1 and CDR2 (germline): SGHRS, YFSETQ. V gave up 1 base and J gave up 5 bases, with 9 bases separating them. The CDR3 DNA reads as TGCGCCAGCAGCTTGCAGGGTTGGACTGAAGCTTTCTTT. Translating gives CASSLQGWTEAFF.

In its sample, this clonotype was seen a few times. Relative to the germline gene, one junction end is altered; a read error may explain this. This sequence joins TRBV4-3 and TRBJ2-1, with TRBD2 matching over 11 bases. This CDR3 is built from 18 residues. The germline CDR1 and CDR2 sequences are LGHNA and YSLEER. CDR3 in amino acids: CASSQVTLSGGAANEQFF. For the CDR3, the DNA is TGCGCCAGTAGCCAAGTTACTCTTAGCGGGGGGGCCGCCAATGAGCAGTTCTTC.

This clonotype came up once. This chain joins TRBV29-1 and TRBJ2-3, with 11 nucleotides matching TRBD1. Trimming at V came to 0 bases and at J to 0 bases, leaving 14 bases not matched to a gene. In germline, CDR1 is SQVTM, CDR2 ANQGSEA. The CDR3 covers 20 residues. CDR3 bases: TGCAGCGTTGAAGATCCAGAGTTCGGGACAGGGGGTTTCAGCACAGATACGCAGTATTTT. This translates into CSVEDPEFGTGGFSTDTQYF.

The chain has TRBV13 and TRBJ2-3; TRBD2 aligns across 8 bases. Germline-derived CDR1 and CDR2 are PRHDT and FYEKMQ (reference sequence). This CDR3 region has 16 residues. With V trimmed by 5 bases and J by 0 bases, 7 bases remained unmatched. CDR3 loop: CASSNGGETSTDTQYF. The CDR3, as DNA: TGTGCCAGCAGCAACGGGGGGGAAACTAGCACAGATACGCAGTATTTT.

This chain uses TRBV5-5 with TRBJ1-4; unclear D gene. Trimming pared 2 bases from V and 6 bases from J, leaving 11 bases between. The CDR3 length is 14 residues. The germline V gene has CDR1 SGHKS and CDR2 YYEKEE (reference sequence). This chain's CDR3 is CASSLDVLYEKLFF. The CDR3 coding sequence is TGTGCCAGCAGCTTAGATGTACTCTATGAAAAACTGTTTTTT.

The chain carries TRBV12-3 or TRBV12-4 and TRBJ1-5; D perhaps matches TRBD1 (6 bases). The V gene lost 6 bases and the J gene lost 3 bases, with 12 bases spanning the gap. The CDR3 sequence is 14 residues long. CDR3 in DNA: TGTGCCAGCAGACAGGGAGAGACCAATCAGCCCCAGCATTTT. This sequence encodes CASRQGETNQPQHF.

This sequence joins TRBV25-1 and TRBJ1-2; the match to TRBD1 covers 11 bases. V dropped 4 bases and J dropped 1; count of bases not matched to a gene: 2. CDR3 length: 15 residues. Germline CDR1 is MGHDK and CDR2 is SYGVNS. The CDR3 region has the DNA TGTGCCAGCAGTGGGACAGGGGGCTTTAACTATGGCTACACCTTC. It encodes CASSGTGGFNYGYTF.

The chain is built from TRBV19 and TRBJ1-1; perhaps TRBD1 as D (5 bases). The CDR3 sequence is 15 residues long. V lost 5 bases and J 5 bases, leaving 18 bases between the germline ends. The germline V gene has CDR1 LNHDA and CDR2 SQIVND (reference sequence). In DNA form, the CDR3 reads TGTGCCAGTAGTGGCAGGGTGAGTCTCGCGACTGAAGCTTTCTTT. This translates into CASSGRVSLATEAFF.

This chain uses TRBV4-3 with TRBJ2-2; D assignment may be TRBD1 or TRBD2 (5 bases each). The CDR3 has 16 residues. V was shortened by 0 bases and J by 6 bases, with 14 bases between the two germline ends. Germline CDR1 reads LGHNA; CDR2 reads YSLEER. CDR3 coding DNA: TGCGCCAGCAGCCAAGATGGGGCAGGGAGCGCCGGGGAGCTGTTTTTT. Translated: CASSQDGAGSAGELFF.

The CDR3 reads CASSLTQAYAGANVLTF. The CDR3 DNA follows: TGTGCCAGCAGTTTAACCCAGGCATATGCTGGGGCCAACGTCCTGACTTTC. V usage is TRBV28 and J usage is TRBJ2-6; D is unclear. CDR1 and CDR2 from the germline V gene are MDHEN and SYDVKM. With 2 bases removed from V and 2 bases from J, the gap between germline ends came to 13 bases. This CDR3 has 17 residues.

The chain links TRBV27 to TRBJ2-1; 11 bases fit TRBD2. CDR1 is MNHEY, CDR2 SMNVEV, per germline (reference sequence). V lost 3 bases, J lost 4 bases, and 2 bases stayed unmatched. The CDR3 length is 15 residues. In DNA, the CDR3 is TGTGCCAGCAGTTTTAGCGGGGGGGCGTACAATGAGCAGTTCTTC. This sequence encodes CASSFSGGAYNEQFF.

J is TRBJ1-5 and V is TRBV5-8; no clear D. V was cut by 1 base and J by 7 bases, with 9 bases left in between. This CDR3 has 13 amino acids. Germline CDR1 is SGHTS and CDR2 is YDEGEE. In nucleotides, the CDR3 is TGTGCCAGCAGCTTGAACAGAGGCCAGCCCCAGCATTTT. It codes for CASSLNRGQPQHF.